The 30 T cell receptor beta chains in this list originate from one sample, sequenced in a study of T cells in Graves' hyperthyroidism and ophthalmopathy. Amplification targeted TCR beta CDR3 regions from RNA transcripts. The TCR CDR3 was amplified in a first-round RT-PCR using the HTBI primer set. TCRdb re-analysed the multiplex PCR reads in MiXCR, keeping a single row per CDR3 protein. The sample has roughly 400,000 distinct CDR3 sequences, around 15% seen once. The specimen was blood. All receptors derive from a man in his forties or fifties with Graves' ophthalmopathy.

The chain has TRBV20-1 and TRBJ2-1; 16 positions match TRBD2. Germline V gene lookup returns CDR1 DFQATT and CDR2 SNEGSKA (reference sequence). Unmatched junction bases numbered 11, after V lost 2 bases and J lost 10 bases. This CDR3 spans 17 amino acids. CDR3 sequence: CSARHGTSGRAFPEQFF. The DNA for the CDR3 is TGCAGTGCTAGACACGGGACTAGCGGGAGGGCCTTTCCCGAGCAGTTCTTC.

This clonotype was counted ten times or more. The chain combines TRBV12-3 or TRBV12-4 with TRBJ2-1; a possible D gene is TRBD2 (6 bases). Trimming shortened V by 4 bases and J by 7 bases, and 14 bases separated the two germline ends. The length of the CDR3 is 14 residues. In DNA form, the CDR3 reads TGTGCCAGCAGTTCCCCGGGACTGACTAATGAGCAGTTCTTC. This codes for CASSSPGLTNEQFF.

The rearrangement uses TRBV18 and TRBJ2-2; D unclear. This CDR3 has 13 amino acids. The germline V gene has CDR1 KGHSH and CDR2 LQKENI. V lost 5 bases to trimming and J lost 1 base, with 5 bases between them. DNA for the CDR3: TGTGCCAGCTCAATACAGAACACCGGGGAGCTGTTTTTT. It encodes CASSIQNTGELFF.

This clonotype was counted ten times or more. This chain joins TRBV29-1 and TRBJ2-5, with D tentatively TRBD1 (6 bases). Germline V lookup: CDR1 SQVTM, CDR2 ANQGSEA. V lost 7 bases to trimming and J lost 0 bases, with 12 bases between them. The CDR3 runs to 13 residues. CDR3 nucleotides: TGCAGCGACAGGACAGAGTACCAAGAGACCCAGTACTTC. The encoded protein is CSDRTEYQETQYF.

This clonotype appeared a few times. CDR3 residues: CASSFVSGRAWGTDTQYF. As DNA, the CDR3 is TGTGCCAGCAGCTTCGTAAGCGGGAGGGCCTGGGGCACAGATACGCAGTATTTT. The chain joins TRBV7-9 to TRBJ2-3; 10 bases agree with TRBD2. CDR3 length equals 18 residues. J gave up 1 base and V 3 bases, and 10 bases lay outside the gene matches. Per the germline V gene, CDR1 is SEHNR and CDR2 is FQNEAQ (reference sequence).

In this sample, this clonotype turned up many times. The rearrangement links TRBV9 to TRBJ2-7; a weak D match, TRBD2 (5 bases). From germline, CDR1 is SGDLS and CDR2 YYNGEE. Deletions cut 4 bases from V and 6 bases from J, with 11 bases between. The CDR3 is made up of 12 amino acids. CDR3 sequence: CASSSDLAEQYF. Written as DNA, the CDR3 is TGTGCCAGCAGCTCGGACCTAGCCGAGCAGTACTTC.

This clonotype was recorded many times. The J gene is TRBJ1-1, the V gene TRBV30, with D perhaps TRBD1 (6 bases). Per the germline V gene, CDR1 is GTSNPN and CDR2 is SVGIG (reference sequence). The CDR3 has 16 residues. Trimming left V 5 bases short and J 0 bases short, with 19 bases between. CDR3 region: CAWALWRGRMNTEAFF. Written as DNA, the CDR3 is TGTGCCTGGGCCCTCTGGCGGGGGCGTATGAACACTGAAGCTTTCTTT.

With regard to this clonotype: This may be a read error: a much more frequent sequence differs by one nucleotide. This sequence joins TRBV12-3 or TRBV12-4 and TRBJ1-1, with D uncertain. The CDR3 is made up of 15 amino acids. Here the CDR3 DNA reads TGTGCCAGCAGTTTAAATGTGATTTTGAACACTGAAGCTCTCTTT. Translating gives CASSLNVILNTEALF.

The chain joins TRBV19 to TRBJ2-2; D might be TRBD1 (6 bases). This CDR3 is built from 14 residues. V lost 9 bases, J lost 5 bases, and 16 bases lay in between. Looked up from germline, CDR1 is LNHDA and CDR2 is SQIVND (reference sequence). This CDR3 reads CASEPGTQTGELFF. The CDR3 DNA reads TGTGCCAGCGAGCCCGGGACACAAACCGGGGAGCTGTTTTTT.

This clonotype showed up many times. The chain employs TRBV3-1 and TRBJ2-7; TRBD1 matches at 8 bases. With V trimmed by 2 bases and J by 4 bases, 1 base remained unmatched. The CDR3 extends over 13 amino acids. CDR1 is LGHDT and CDR2 is YNNKEL in the germline V gene (reference sequence). The CDR3 coding sequence is TGTGCCAGCAGCCAAACAGGGGGTTACGAGCAGTACTTC. Translation: CASSQTGGYEQYF.

The rearrangement joins TRBV29-1 to TRBJ2-2, with D hard to call. V lost 4 bases and J 2 bases, leaving 5 bases between the germline ends. The CDR3 spans 12 residues. Germline assignment: CDR1 SQVTM and CDR2 ANQGSEA. The CDR3 loop is CSVVPNTGELFF. In nucleotides, the CDR3 is TGCAGCGTTGTACCCAACACCGGGGAGCTGTTTTTT.

This clonotype occurred many times. This sequence joins TRBV3-1 and TRBJ2-7, with D possibly called TRBD1 or TRBD2 (6 bases each). Germline V lookup: CDR1 LGHDT, CDR2 YNNKEL (reference sequence). The CDR3 loop spans 19 amino acids. V gave up 1 base and J gave up 1 base, with 23 bases separating them. The CDR3 reads CASSQVGGGSLRRSYEQYF. The CDR3 bases are TGTGCCAGCAGCCAAGTCGGAGGGGGGAGTCTGCGTCGGTCCTACGAGCAGTACTTC.

The J gene is TRBJ1-1, the V gene TRBV12-3 or TRBV12-4; D is uncertain. Trimming removed 2 bases at V and 4 bases at J, with 11 bases between. This CDR3 contains 14 residues. CDR3 nucleotides: TGTGCCAGCAGTTTAAAAAGGTTAGGCACTGAAGCTTTCTTT. Amino acid sequence: CASSLKRLGTEAFF.

The chain combines TRBV6-1 with TRBJ2-1; a possible D gene is TRBD2 (6 bases). This CDR3 has 14 amino acids. Germline V lookup: CDR1 MNHNS, CDR2 SASEGT. Trimming shortened V by 7 bases and J by 7 bases, and 17 bases separated the two germline ends. The CDR3 sequence is CASNPMGGRNEQFF. The CDR3 bases are TGTGCCAGCAACCCTATGGGGGGAAGGAATGAGCAGTTCTTC.

For this clonotype: Its ends do not fully match the called genes, so a read error is possible. The chain has TRBV29-1 and TRBJ2-2, with a possible D match to TRBD2 (7 bases). From germline, CDR1 is SQVTM and CDR2 ANQGSEA. The CDR3 has 14 amino acids. The DNA for the CDR3 is TGCAGCGCCCTGGGGGGGGCGAACACCGGGGAACTGTTTTTT. Its translation is CSALGGANTGELFF.

This clonotype was seen at least ten times. The V and J genes are TRBV5-1 and TRBJ1-1; 10 bases map to TRBD1. The CDR3 runs to 15 residues. Germline CDR1 is SGHRS and CDR2 is YFSETQ. V dropped 4 bases and J dropped 3; count of bases not matched to a gene: 6. The CDR3 reads CASSDPGQGHTEAFF. The DNA for the CDR3 is TGCGCCAGCAGCGATCCGGGACAGGGGCACACTGAAGCTTTCTTT. Together with reference TRBV5-1 and TRBJ1-1, the CDR3 gives the full variable domain: KAGVTQTPRYLIKTRGQQVTLSCSPISGHRSVSWYQQTPGQGLQFLFEYFSETQRNKGNFPGRFSGRQFSNSRSEMNVSTLELGDSALYLCASSDPGQGHTEAFFGQGTRLTVV.

The chain uses TRBV15 and TRBJ2-3; 9 nucleotides match TRBD1. Germline V lookup: CDR1 LNHNV, CDR2 YYDKDF (reference sequence). Losses at the gene ends were 6 bases for V and 10 bases for J; bases not matched to a gene: 8. The CDR3 spans 13 residues. CDR3 sequence (DNA): TGTGCCACCAGGATGACAGGGGGAGGTCCGCAGTATTTT. Its translation: CATRMTGGGPQYF.

The CDR3 bases are TGTGCCAGTAGTAAAGGGCTCTTTGGACAGGGACCTAATAGCAATCAGCCCCAGCATTTT. It translates to CASSKGLFGQGPNSNQPQHF. The genes are TRBV19 and TRBJ1-5; TRBD1 aligns across 8 bases. Germline CDR1 reads LNHDA; CDR2 reads SQIVND (reference sequence). This CDR3 contains 20 residues. V lost 4 bases, J lost 0 bases, and 17 bases stayed unmatched.

Many counts were recorded for this clonotype. The chain combines TRBV7-9 with TRBJ2-7; 10 nucleotides line up with TRBD1. V shed 5 bases, J shed 5 bases, and the junction held 9 bases outside the gene matches. The CDR3 length is 15 residues. Germline V gene lookup returns CDR1 SEHNR and CDR2 FQNEAQ (reference sequence). The CDR3 bases are TGTGCCAGCAGCCCCCGGGACAGGGGTGTCCACGAGCAGTACTTC. It yields the protein CASSPRDRGVHEQYF.

This clonotype was seen more than once but under ten times. The J gene is TRBJ2-1, the V gene TRBV7-8; D is tentatively TRBD1 or TRBD2 (6 bases each). The germline CDR1 and CDR2 sequences are SGHVS and FQNEAQ. The CDR3 is 14 amino acids. Trimming removed 3 bases from V and 5 bases from J, with 11 bases in between. CDR3 region: CASSFGGWDNEQFF. CDR3 DNA sequence: TGTGCCAGCAGCTTCGGGGGCTGGGACAATGAGCAGTTCTTC.

V and J are TRBV28 and TRBJ2-5, with a tentative D call TRBD2 (6 bases). The CDR3 length is 16 residues. CDR1 is MDHEN, CDR2 SYDVKM, per germline. Trimming took off 0 bases at V and 1 base at J, with 12 bases between the two ends. CDR3 in DNA: TGTGCCAGCAGTTTATGGGGGGGTAGCGGCCAAGAGACCCAGTACTTC. It codes for CASSLWGGSGQETQYF.

This clonotype was found many times. The chain uses TRBV2 and TRBJ1-2, with D maybe TRBD1 (5 bases). The CDR3 covers 13 residues. Germline loops: CDR1 SNHLY, CDR2 FYNNEI. The germline V and J ends were trimmed by 7 bases and 3 bases, with 12 bases remaining between them. The CDR3 DNA reads as TGTGCCAGCAACCGGGACCGTGACTATGGCTACACCTTC. Translating it yields CASNRDRDYGYTF.

This clonotype turned up a few times. The CDR3 bases are TGTGCCAGCAGCCGGACCGGGTCCGAAGGGAAGAAGCAGTACTTC. Translated: CASSRTGSEGKKQYF. V usage is TRBV28 and J usage is TRBJ2-7, with unresolved D. The CDR3 runs to 15 residues. The germline gives CDR1 MDHEN, CDR2 SYDVKM. The V end was cut by 6 bases, the J end by 8 bases, with 23 bases between.

This clonotype has ten or more counts. V gene TRBV2 combines with J gene TRBJ2-7; 7 bases are a match to TRBD2. The germline gives CDR1 SNHLY, CDR2 FYNNEI. CDR3 length: 14 residues. With 6 bases clipped from V and 1 base from J, the junction kept 6 bases outside the gene matches. The CDR3 DNA reads as TGTGCCAGCAGGACCGGGACTATTTCCTACGAGCAGTACTTC. Translated, it gives CASRTGTISYEQYF. Full variable domain (outside the CDR3, taken from reference TRBV2 and TRBJ2-7): EPEVTQTPSHQVTQMGQEVILRCVPISNHLYFYWYRQILGQKVEFLVSFYNNEISEKSEIFDDQFSVERPDGSNFTLKIRSTKLEDSAMYFCASRTGTISYEQYFGPGTRLTVT.

For this clonotype: A much more abundant neighbour one base away suggests this may be a read error. The chain carries TRBV7-9 and TRBJ2-7; the D is unclear. The V end was cut by 1 base, the J end by 7 bases, with 11 bases between. Germline V gene sequence: CDR1 SEHNR, CDR2 FQNEAQ (reference sequence). The CDR3 runs 13 residues. DNA for the CDR3: TGTGCCAGCAGCTTAGGGCCCCGGAAGGAGCAGTACTTC. It specifies CASSLGPRKEQYF.

This clonotype was observed many times. The chain is built from TRBV9 and TRBJ1-1; D may be TRBD1 (5 bases). CDR3 length: 15 residues. The germline V gene encodes CDR1 SGDLS and CDR2 YYNGEE. The germline V and J ends were trimmed by 3 bases and 0 bases, with 12 bases remaining between them. The CDR3 spells CASSAGRGLNTEAFF. The CDR3 nucleotides are TGTGCCAGCAGCGCCGGGCGGGGGTTGAACACTGAAGCTTTCTTT.

As for this clonotype: A much larger clonotype is one base distant, so this may be a read error. V gene TRBV12-3 or TRBV12-4 combines with J gene TRBJ2-1; D might be TRBD1 (5 bases). The V end lost 5 bases, the J end lost 12 bases, and 14 bases lay between the germline ends. The CDR3 totals 12 residues. The CDR3 nucleotides are TGTGCCAGCAGTGAAAGGGGCAGTGGGCAGTTCTTC. Translation gives CASSERGSGQFF.

In this sample, this clonotype turned up a few times. V usage is TRBV5-1 and J usage is TRBJ2-4, with D perhaps being TRBD1 or TRBD2 (5 bases each). This CDR3 is 15 amino acids long. The V gene's germline CDR1 is SGHRS and CDR2 YFSETQ. Trimming took off 5 bases at V and 1 base at J, with 13 bases between the two ends. CDR3 nucleotides: TGCGCCAGCAGGAGGGGATTCGAGGCCAAAAACATTCAGTACTTC. Translated: CASRRGFEAKNIQYF.

A word on this clonotype: Possible read error: a much larger clone is one base away. This chain uses TRBV7-2 with TRBJ2-1, with 7 positions matching TRBD2. CDR1 is SGHTA and CDR2 is FQGNSA in the germline V gene. The CDR3 is made up of 15 amino acids. CDR3 residues: CAGSLGGGSMDEQFF. The CDR3 nucleotides are TGTGCCGGCAGCTTAGGAGGCGGGAGTATGGATGAGCAGTTCTTC.

This clonotype was picked up many times. The gene calls are TRBV18 and TRBJ2-1, with TRBD1 matching over 8 bases. The CDR3 contains 15 residues. CDR1 is KGHSH and CDR2 is LQKENI in the germline V gene. With 2 bases clipped from V and 7 bases from J, the junction kept 7 bases outside the gene matches. The CDR3 protein is CASSPTRGQGNEQFF. The CDR3 DNA follows: TGTGCCAGCTCACCAACGAGAGGACAGGGAAATGAGCAGTTCTTC.